This T cell receptor (beta chain) came from a study of identical twins. CDR3 length: 18 amino acids. Germline V gene sequence: CDR1 LGHNA, CDR2 YSLEER. The V and J ends lost 1 base and 8 bases, in that order; junction bases with no gene match: 14. Template switching supplied a universal primer site; unique molecular identifiers were carried on the cDNA. TCRdb re-called the 5' RACE reads through MiXCR, storing one row per CDR3 protein. The sample gives 450,000 to 500,000 distinct CDR3 sequences, roughly an eighth of which show up once; 0.98% is in the top ten. Study results and limitations: Cross-sectional statistical analysis was relied on for the conclusions, without the same donors being followed. Part of the zero-insertion signal could reflect confounding by invariant MAIT and iNKT cells.

About this clonotype itself: The antigen is undetermined.

This same sample was also taken into another study, of yellow fever vaccine responses in identical twins. From that paper: A vaccine T cell response that seemed partly convergent and partly personalized was reported in twins.

The clonotype comes from a woman aged 18-30 years in good health. This chain links TRBV4-3 with TRBJ2-1, with 10 bases lining up with TRBD2. Sequences were obtained from CD4+ T cells sorted from blood. The CDR3 bases are TGCGCCAGCAGCCAAGTAACCCCGTGGCTAGCGGGAGACGATGAGCAGTTCTTC. Its protein is CASSQVTPWLAGDDEQFF.